This T cell receptor (beta chain) came from a study of shared clonotypes between healthy human individuals. Evenly divided among several immunoSEQ plates was the genomic DNA of each subset. Template for every sorted-subset replicate PCR totaled about 0.2 ug DNA, 25,000 to 30,000 T cell genomes. Assay used: immunoSEQ multiplex PCR; TCRdb lists only in-frame clones, some missing. This sample has 2 million to 3 million clones; approximately 93% occur once, and the top ten carry about 0.34%. Notes on the study in general: Estimated richness was generally greater in naive than memory subsets.

Points on this clone: Its antigen is not identified.

The sample consisted of naive CD4+ T cells from PBMCs. Subset of the sample: CD45RA+ positively selected. The sequence was obtained from a man between 18 and 35 years old in good health. Some clones in this sample may be carry-over from other donors' samples.

CDR3 protein: CASTRGAPGNTIYF. DNA of the CDR3: TGTGCCAGCACCCGGGGGGCCCCTGGAAACACCATATATTTT. This rearrangement joins TRBV28 to TRBJ1-3; TRBD1 might be the D (6 bases). Trimming cost V 7 bases and J 2 bases, with 12 bases left between them. The germline V gene encodes CDR1 MDHEN and CDR2 SYDVKM. The CDR3 is 14 residues long. Combining the CDR3 with reference TRBV28 and TRBJ1-3 gives the whole variable domain DVKVTQSSRYLVKRTGEKVFLECVQDMDHENMFWYRQDPGLGLRLIYFSYDVKMKEKGDIPEGYSVSREKKERFSLILESASTNQTSMYLCASTRGAPGNTIYFGEGSWLTVV.